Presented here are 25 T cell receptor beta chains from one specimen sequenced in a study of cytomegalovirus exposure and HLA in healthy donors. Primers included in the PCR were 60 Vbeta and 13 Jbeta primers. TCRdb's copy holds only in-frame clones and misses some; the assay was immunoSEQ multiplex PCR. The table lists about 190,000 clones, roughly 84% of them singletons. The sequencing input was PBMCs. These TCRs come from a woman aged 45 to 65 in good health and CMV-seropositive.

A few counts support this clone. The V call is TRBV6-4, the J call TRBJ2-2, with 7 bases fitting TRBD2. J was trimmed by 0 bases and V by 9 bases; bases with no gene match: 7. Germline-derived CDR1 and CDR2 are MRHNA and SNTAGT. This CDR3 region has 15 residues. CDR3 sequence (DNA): TGTGCCAGGGGAGGGCTACTAGCGAACACCGGGGAGCTGTTTTTT. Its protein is CARGGLLANTGELFF.

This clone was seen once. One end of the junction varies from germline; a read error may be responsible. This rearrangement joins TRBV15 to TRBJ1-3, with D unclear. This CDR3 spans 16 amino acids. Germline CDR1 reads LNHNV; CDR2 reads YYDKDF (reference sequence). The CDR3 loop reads CAASSRGVVSGNTIYF. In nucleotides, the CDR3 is TGTGCCGCCAGCTCCCGAGGAGTGGTCTCTGGAAACACCATATATTTT. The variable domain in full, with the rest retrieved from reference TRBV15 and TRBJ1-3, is DAMVIQNPRYQVTQFGKPVTLSCSQTLNHNVMYWYQQKSSQAPKLLFHYYDKDFNNEADTPDNFQSRRPNTSFCFLDIRSPGLGDTAMYLCAASSRGVVSGNTIYFGEGSWLTVV.

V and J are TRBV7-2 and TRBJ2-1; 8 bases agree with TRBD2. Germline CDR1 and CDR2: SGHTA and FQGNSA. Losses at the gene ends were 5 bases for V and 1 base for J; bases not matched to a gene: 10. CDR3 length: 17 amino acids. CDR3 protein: CASSLSASGGSYNEQFF. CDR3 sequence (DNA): TGTGCCAGCAGCCTTAGTGCAAGCGGGGGATCCTACAATGAGCAGTTCTTC.

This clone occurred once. The CDR3 here is CASSTIGRTGHQPQHF. The CDR3 region has the DNA TGTGCCAGCAGCACAATAGGGAGGACAGGGCATCAGCCCCAGCATTTT. This rearrangement joins TRBV2 to TRBJ1-5; 8 positions match TRBD1. CDR1 SNHLY and CDR2 FYNNEI come from the germline V gene. The CDR3 sequence is 16 residues long. V shed 6 bases, J shed 5 bases, and the junction held 12 bases outside the gene matches.

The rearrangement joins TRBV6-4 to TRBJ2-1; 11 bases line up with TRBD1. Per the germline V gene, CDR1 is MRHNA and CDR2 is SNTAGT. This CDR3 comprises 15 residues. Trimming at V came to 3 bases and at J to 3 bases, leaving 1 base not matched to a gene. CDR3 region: CASSEGTGGYNEQFF. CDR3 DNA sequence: TGTGCCAGCAGTGAAGGGACAGGGGGCTACAATGAGCAGTTCTTC.

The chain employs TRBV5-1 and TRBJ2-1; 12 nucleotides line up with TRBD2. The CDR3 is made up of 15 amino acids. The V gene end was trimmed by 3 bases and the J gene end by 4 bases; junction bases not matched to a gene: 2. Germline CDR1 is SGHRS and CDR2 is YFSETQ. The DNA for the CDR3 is TGCGCCAGCAGCTGGACTAGCGGGGCATACAATGAGCAGTTCTTC. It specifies CASSWTSGAYNEQFF. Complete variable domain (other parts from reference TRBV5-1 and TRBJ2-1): KAGVTQTPRYLIKTRGQQVTLSCSPISGHRSVSWYQQTPGQGLQFLFEYFSETQRNKGNFPGRFSGRQFSNSRSEMNVSTLELGDSALYLCASSWTSGAYNEQFFGPGTRLTVL.

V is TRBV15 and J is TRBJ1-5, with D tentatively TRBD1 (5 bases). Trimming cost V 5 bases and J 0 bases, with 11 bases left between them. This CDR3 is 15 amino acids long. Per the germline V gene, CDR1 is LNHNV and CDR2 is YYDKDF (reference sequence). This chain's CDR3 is CATSLDRLSNQPQHF. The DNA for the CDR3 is TGTGCCACCAGCCTAGACAGACTTAGCAATCAGCCCCAGCATTTT.

This CDR3 is CASSERVPDTQYF. CDR3 DNA sequence: TGTGCCAGTAGTGAGAGAGTGCCAGATACGCAGTATTTT. V usage is TRBV19 and J usage is TRBJ2-3; D call uncertain. CDR1 and CDR2 (germline): LNHDA, SQIVND (reference sequence). Trimming took 5 bases from V and 4 from J, leaving 10 bases between them. There are 13 residues in the CDR3.

In nucleotides, the CDR3 is TGTGCCAGCAGCCAAGAGCGACAGGGAGGCACTGAAGCTTTCTTT. Protein sequence: CASSQERQGGTEAFF. This rearrangement joins TRBV4-2 to TRBJ1-1; 7 bases agree with TRBD1. The CDR3 has 15 amino acids. Trimming cost V 0 bases and J 4 bases; bases outside gene matches: 5. The germline V gene encodes CDR1 LGHNA and CDR2 YNFKEQ.

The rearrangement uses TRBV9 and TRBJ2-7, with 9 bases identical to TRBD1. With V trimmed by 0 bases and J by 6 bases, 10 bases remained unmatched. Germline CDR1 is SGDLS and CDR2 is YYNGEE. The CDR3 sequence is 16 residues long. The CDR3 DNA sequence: TGTGCCAGCAGCGTAGAGGTCGGGACAGGGATTCGCGAGCAGTACTTC. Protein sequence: CASSVEVGTGIREQYF.

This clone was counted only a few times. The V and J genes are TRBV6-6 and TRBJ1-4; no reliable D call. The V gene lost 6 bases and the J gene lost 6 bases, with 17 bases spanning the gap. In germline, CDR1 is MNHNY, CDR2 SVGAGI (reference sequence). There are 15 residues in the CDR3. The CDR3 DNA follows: TGTGCCAGCAGCTTCCTACGTCAGGTCGATGAAAAACTGTTTTTT. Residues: CASSFLRQVDEKLFF.

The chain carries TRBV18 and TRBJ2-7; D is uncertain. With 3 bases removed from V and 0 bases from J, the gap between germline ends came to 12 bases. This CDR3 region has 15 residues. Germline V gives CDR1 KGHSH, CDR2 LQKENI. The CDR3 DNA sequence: TGTGCCAGCTCACCTGGCGGTGCGGTCTCCTACGAGCAGTACTTC. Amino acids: CASSPGGAVSYEQYF.

As DNA, the CDR3 is TGTGCCAGCAGCGTAGCAGTAGCGGGGGCCGAAGGGGGGCAGTTCTTC. Amino acid sequence: CASSVAVAGAEGGQFF. V and J are TRBV9 and TRBJ2-1, with TRBD2 identical over 9 bases. Germline lookup yields CDR1 SGDLS and CDR2 YYNGEE. The CDR3 totals 16 residues. With V trimmed by 0 bases and J by 12 bases, 13 bases remained unmatched.

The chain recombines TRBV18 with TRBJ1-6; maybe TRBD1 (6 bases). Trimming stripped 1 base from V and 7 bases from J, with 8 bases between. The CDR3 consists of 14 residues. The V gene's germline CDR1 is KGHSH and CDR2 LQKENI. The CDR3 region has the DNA TGTGCCAGCTCACCACAAACAGGGAATTCACCCCTCCACTTT. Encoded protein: CASSPQTGNSPLHF.

The CDR3: CAISESLAGPYEQYF. CDR3 DNA: TGTGCCATCAGTGAGTCGCTAGCGGGGCCCTACGAGCAGTACTTC. The V call is TRBV10-3, the J call TRBJ2-7; TRBD2 matches at 9 bases. Germline trimming cut 0 bases from V and 2 bases from J; bases unmatched to any gene: 2. Germline CDR1 reads ENHRY; CDR2 reads SYGVKD. This CDR3 spans 15 amino acids.

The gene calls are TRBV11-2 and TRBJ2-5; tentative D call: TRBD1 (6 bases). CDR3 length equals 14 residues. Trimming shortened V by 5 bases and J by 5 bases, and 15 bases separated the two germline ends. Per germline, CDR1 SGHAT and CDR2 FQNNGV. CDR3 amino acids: CASSPPSRGETQYF. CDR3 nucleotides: TGTGCCAGCAGCCCCCCATCTAGGGGGGAGACCCAGTACTTC.

The CDR3 DNA reads as TGTGCCACCACGCCCCTCGGGGTGCCAGATACGCAGTATTTT. Its protein is CATTPLGVPDTQYF. The rearrangement uses TRBV6-5 and TRBJ2-3, with D perhaps TRBD2 (5 bases). The ends were cut back, 10 bases at V and 4 bases at J, with 18 bases in the middle. CDR3 length: 14 residues. The germline V gene encodes CDR1 MNHEY and CDR2 SVGAGI.

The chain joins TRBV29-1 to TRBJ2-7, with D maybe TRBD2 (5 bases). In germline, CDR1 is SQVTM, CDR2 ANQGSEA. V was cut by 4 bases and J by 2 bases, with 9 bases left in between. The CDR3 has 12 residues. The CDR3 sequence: CSVVERTYEQYF. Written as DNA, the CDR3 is TGCAGCGTTGTTGAGCGGACCTACGAGCAGTACTTC.

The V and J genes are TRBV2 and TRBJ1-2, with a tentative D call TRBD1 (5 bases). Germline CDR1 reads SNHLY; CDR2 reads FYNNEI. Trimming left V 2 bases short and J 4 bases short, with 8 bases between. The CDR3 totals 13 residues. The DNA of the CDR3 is TGTGCCAGCAGTGAATCAGGGTCCTATGGCTACACCTTC. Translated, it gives CASSESGSYGYTF.

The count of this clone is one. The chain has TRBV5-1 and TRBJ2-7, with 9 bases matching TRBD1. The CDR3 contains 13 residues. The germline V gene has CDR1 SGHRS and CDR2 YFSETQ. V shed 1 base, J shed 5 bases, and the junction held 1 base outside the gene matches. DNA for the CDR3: TGCGCCAGCAGCTTGAGACAGGGGGACGAGCAGTACTTC. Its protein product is CASSLRQGDEQYF.

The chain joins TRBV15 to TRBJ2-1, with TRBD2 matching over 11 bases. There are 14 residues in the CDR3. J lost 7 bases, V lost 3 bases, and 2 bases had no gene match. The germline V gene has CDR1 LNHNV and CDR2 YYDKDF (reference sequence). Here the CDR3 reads CATSRASGGNEQFF. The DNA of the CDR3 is TGTGCCACCAGCAGGGCTAGCGGGGGGAATGAGCAGTTCTTC.

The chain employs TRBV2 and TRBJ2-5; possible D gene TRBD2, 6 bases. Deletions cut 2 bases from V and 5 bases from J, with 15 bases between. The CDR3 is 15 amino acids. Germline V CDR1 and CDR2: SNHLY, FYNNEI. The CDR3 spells CASSESLGRLETQYF. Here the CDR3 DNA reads TGTGCCAGCAGTGAAAGTTTGGGGAGGTTGGAGACCCAGTACTTC.

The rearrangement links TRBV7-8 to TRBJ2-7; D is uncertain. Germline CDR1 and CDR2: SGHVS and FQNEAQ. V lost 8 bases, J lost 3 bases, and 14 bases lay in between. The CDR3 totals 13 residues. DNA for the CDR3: TGTGCCAGCTCAAAAGCCTTGATCTACGAGCAGTACTTC. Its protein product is CASSKALIYEQYF.

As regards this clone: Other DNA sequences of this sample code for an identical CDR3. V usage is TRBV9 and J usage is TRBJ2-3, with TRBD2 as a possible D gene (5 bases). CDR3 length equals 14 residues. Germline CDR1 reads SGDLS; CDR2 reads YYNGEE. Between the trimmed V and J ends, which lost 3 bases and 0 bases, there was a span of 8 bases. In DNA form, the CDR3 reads TGTGCCAGCAGCGCGAGCGGTAGCACAGATACGCAGTATTTT. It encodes CASSASGSTDTQYF.

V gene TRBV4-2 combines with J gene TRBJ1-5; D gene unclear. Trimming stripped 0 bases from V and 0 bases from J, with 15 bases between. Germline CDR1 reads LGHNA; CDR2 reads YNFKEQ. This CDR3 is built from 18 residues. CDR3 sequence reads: CASSQDYASHFSNQPQHF. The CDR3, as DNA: TGTGCCAGCAGCCAAGATTACGCGAGCCATTTTAGCAATCAGCCCCAGCATTTT.